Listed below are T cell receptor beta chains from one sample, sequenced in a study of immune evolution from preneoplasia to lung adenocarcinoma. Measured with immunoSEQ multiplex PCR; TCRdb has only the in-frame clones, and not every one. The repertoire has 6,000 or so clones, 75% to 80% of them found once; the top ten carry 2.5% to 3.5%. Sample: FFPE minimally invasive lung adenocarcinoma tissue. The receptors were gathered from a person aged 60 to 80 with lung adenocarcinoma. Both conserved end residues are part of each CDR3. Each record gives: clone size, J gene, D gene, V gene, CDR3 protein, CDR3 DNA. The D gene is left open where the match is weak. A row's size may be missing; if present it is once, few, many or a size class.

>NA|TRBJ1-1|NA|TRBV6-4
CASSLDQQTEAFF
TGTGCCAGCAGTCTGGATCAGCAGACTGAAGCTTTCTTT
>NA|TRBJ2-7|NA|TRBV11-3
CASSLDISKKNYEQYF
TGTGCCAGCAGCTTAGATATTAGCAAGAAAAACTACGAGCAGTACTTC
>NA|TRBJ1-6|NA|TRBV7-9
CASGQNSPLHF
TGTGCCAGCGGGCAGAATTCACCCCTCCACTTT
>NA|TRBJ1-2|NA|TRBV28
CASSATGTYGYTF
TGTGCCAGCAGTGCTACAGGAACATATGGCTACACCTTC
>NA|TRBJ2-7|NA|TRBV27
CASSFSYGGRNEQYF
TGTGCCAGCAGTTTCTCTTACGGGGGTCGGAACGAGCAGTACTTC
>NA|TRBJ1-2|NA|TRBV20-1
CSAEGLHGYTF
TGCAGTGCTGAGGGACTCCATGGCTACACCTTC
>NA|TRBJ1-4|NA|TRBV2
CASSTGRLNEKLFF
TGTGCCAGCAGTACAGGGCGGTTGAATGAAAAACTGTTTTTT
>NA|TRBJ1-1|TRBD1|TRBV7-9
CASSLVGTAGEAFF
TGTGCCAGCAGCTTAGTGGGGACAGCGGGGGAAGCTTTCTTT
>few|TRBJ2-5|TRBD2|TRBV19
CASSITASGGQETQYF
TGTGCCAGTAGTATTACAGCTAGCGGGGGCCAAGAGACCCAGTACTTC
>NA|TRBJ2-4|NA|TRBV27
CASSSNSGAAKNIQYF
TGTGCCAGCAGTTCAAACTCAGGGGCAGCCAAAAACATTCAGTACTTC
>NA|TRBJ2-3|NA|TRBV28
CASSPEGKGTDTQYF
TGTGCCAGCAGTCCCGAGGGAAAGGGAACAGATACGCAGTATTTT
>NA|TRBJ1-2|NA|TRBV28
CASSSGGRYHGYTF
TGTGCCAGCAGTTCCGGGGGGCGGTATCATGGCTACACCTTC
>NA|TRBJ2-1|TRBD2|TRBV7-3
CASSLTELTSGSGEQFF
TGTGCCAGCAGCTTAACCGAGTTGACTAGCGGGAGCGGTGAGCAGTTCTTC
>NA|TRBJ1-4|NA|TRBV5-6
CASSFIKGEKLFF
TGTGCCAGCAGCTTCATCAAGGGGGAAAAACTGTTTTTT
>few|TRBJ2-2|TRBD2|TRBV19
CASSIMGLAGPGAVTGELFF
TGTGCCAGTAGTATTATGGGACTAGCGGGGCCTGGAGCTGTCACCGGGGAGCTGTTTTTT
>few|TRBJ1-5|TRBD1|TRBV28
CASSRTGGFQPQHF
TGTGCCAGCAGCAGGACAGGGGGATTCCAGCCCCAGCATTTT
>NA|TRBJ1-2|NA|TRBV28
CASTLSDARGYTF
TGTGCCAGCACCCTAAGCGATGCGCGTGGCTACACCTTC
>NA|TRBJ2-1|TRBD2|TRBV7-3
CASSGWTSGGAANEQFF
TGTGCCAGCAGCGGGTGGACTAGCGGGGGGGCGGCCAATGAGCAGTTCTTC
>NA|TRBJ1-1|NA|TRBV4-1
CASSQMSNTEAFF
TGCGCCAGCAGCCAAATGTCCAACACTGAAGCTTTCTTT
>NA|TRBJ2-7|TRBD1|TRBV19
CASSRSGTGAYEQYF
TGTGCCAGTTCCCGCAGCGGGACAGGGGCCTACGAGCAGTACTTC
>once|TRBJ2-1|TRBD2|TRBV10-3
CAISERGLAGDYNEQFF
TGTGCCATCAGTGAGAGGGGACTAGCGGGAGACTACAATGAGCAGTTCTTC
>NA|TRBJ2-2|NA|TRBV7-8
CASSLDLNTGELFF
TGTGCCAGCAGCTTAGACTTGAACACCGGGGAGCTGTTTTTT
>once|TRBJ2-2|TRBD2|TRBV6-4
CASRPIAGGFTGELFF
TGTGCCAGCAGACCTATAGCGGGGGGATTCACCGGGGAGCTGTTTTTT
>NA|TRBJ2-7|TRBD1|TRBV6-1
CASSGQGTAPYEQYF
TGTGCCAGCAGTGGTCAAGGGACAGCGCCATACGAGCAGTACTTC